A selection of T cell receptor beta chains follows, all from one sample in a study of blood T cell repertoires in COVID-19. TCRdb keeps only in-frame clones here, not all; method: immunoSEQ multiplex PCR. The sample lists some 120,000 clones, over 75% occurring once. Sample: peripheral blood. The receptors here all came from a man in his 60s with acute or convalescent COVID-19. CDR3s include the opening cysteine and the closing phenylalanine or tryptophan. The D gene is left open where the match is weak. The size of a clone is reported for some rows only, either as once, few or many, or as a class for expanded clones.

cdr3_nt | cdr3_aa | v_call | clone_size | j_call | d_call
TGTGCCACCAGGGGGCCTGATTCACCCCTCCACTTT | CATRGPDSPLHF | TRBV28 | . | TRBJ1-6 | TRBD1
TGTGCCAGCATGGGGGGTACTGGGGCCAACGTCCTGACTTTC | CASMGGTGANVLTF | TRBV28 | . | TRBJ2-6 | .
TGTGCCAGCAGCATGCCGACTAGCGGTTCCTACAATGAGCAGTTCTTC | CASSMPTSGSYNEQFF | TRBV9 | . | TRBJ2-1 | TRBD2
TGTGCCAGCAGCTTAAACAACAGGGACAGGGAATACACCGGGGAGCTGTTTTTT | CASSLNNRDREYTGELFF | TRBV11-3 | . | TRBJ2-2 | TRBD1
TGTGCCAGCAGTTTATCGGGGGCCTGGGGTTCACCCCTCCACTTT | CASSLSGAWGSPLHF | TRBV27 | . | TRBJ1-6 | .
TGCGCCAGCAGTGAGTCCCTAGCGGGTGTACACGAGCAGTACTTC | CASSESLAGVHEQYF | TRBV10-1 | . | TRBJ2-7 | TRBD2
TGTGCCAGCTCCGGGGACATCTCTGGGGCCAACGTCCTGACTTTC | CASSGDISGANVLTF | TRBV18 | . | TRBJ2-6 | .
TGTGCCAGTAGTATAAGGGGACTAGCGTCTATCTCTGGGGCCAACGTCCTGACTTTC | CASSIRGLASISGANVLTF | TRBV19 | . | TRBJ2-6 | TRBD2
TGTGCCAGCAGCTTCGGGGGATCTTCTGGGGCCAACGTCCTGACTTTC | CASSFGGSSGANVLTF | TRBV5-4 | . | TRBJ2-6 | .
TGTGCCAGCAGTCCTCTCGGACTCTACGAGCAGTACTTC | CASSPLGLYEQYF | TRBV27 | few | TRBJ2-7 | .
TGTGCCAGCACTCCCGGGACACTCTACAATGAGCAGTTCTTC | CASTPGTLYNEQFF | TRBV28 | . | TRBJ2-1 | .
TGTGCCAGCCGGCATGCGGGGCCGCTCTCTGGGGCCAACGTCCTGACTTTC | CASRHAGPLSGANVLTF | TRBV19 | . | TRBJ2-6 | .
TGTGCCAGCAGTCGGGACAGGGAGGATACGCAGTATTTT | CASSRDREDTQYF | TRBV6-2/TRBV6-3 | . | TRBJ2-3 | TRBD1
TGTGCCAGCAGCCCTGGACAGTTTAACACTGAAGCTTTCTTT | CASSPGQFNTEAFF | TRBV4-2 | . | TRBJ1-1 | .
TGTGCCAGCAGCTTAGCGGGAGCGGCCCTAGAGACCCAGTACTTC | CASSLAGAALETQYF | TRBV11-2 | . | TRBJ2-5 | .
TGTGCCAGCAGACCGGCGGGCGTGAGCAATCAGCCCCAGCATTTT | CASRPAGVSNQPQHF | TRBV28 | few | TRBJ1-5 | .
TGTGCCAGCAGCCTAGGGACAGGGTTAAAAGAGACCCAGTACTTC | CASSLGTGLKETQYF | TRBV7-8 | few | TRBJ2-5 | TRBD1
TGTGCCAGCAGCCCAAGGGGGCAGGGGCGCTCGGAGACCCAGTACTTC | CASSPRGQGRSETQYF | TRBV3-1/TRBV3-2 | . | TRBJ2-5 | TRBD1
TGTGCCAGCAGGCCAAACATGCGGGCCACTGAAGCTTTCTTT | CASRPNMRATEAFF | TRBV7-2 | . | TRBJ1-1 | .
TGTGCCAGCAGTCCAGGGGGAACCTACAATGAGCAGTTCTTC | CASSPGGTYNEQFF | TRBV3-1/TRBV3-2 | . | TRBJ2-1 | TRBD1
TGTGCCATCAGTGAGCAGGGTAGCGGGAGTGCGCAGTATTTT | CAISEQGSGSAQYF | TRBV10-3 | once | TRBJ2-3 | TRBD2